What follows are 6 T cell receptor beta chains derived from one specimen sequenced in a study of T cells in Graves' hyperthyroidism and ophthalmopathy (dated by TCRdb to 2018 to 2020). Libraries were made using multiplex PCR. TCRdb lists the instrument as Illumina HiSeq 2000. Amplification of TCR beta CDR3 regions was carried out from RNA transcripts. For the first round of RT-PCR on the TCR CDR3, the HTBI primer set was used together with the Qiagen OneStep RT-PCR kit. The public reads were quality trimmed at Q25 with fastp and then assembled into clones with MiXCR by TCRdb, keeping productive beta chains. Each record represents a unique CDR3 protein, reported with the most common genes and DNA among its rows. The sample records about 560,000 distinct CDR3 sequences, 14% of which are singletons. The ten largest clones represent approximately 13% of the sample. Sequencing was performed on blood. Receptors originate from a woman in her forties with Graves' hyperthyroidism.

This clonotype was counted many times. The chain is built from TRBV20-1 and TRBJ1-1, with D maybe TRBD1 (5 bases). The CDR3 runs 12 residues. The V and J ends lost 6 bases and 7 bases respectively, with 15 bases between them. Germline CDR1 and CDR2: DFQATT and SNEGSKA (reference sequence). CDR3 sequence (DNA): TGCAGTGCCCTTATTAAGACAGTTGAAGCTTTCTTT. Translated: CSALIKTVEAFF.

This clonotype was found many times. The V call is TRBV30, the J call TRBJ1-2; weak D call: TRBD1 (6 bases). The V and J ends lost 3 bases and 4 bases respectively, with 18 bases between them. CDR3 size: 15 residues. The germline CDR1 and CDR2 sequences are GTSNPN and SVGIG (reference sequence). CDR3: CAWSPGGGGGYGYTF. CDR3 DNA sequence: TGTGCCTGGAGCCCTGGAGGTGGGGGCGGCTATGGCTACACCTTC.

On this clonotype itself: A read error may be the cause here, since a much bigger clone is one base away. The chain has TRBV5-1 and TRBJ2-1; D uncertain. The end of the DNA is better explained by TRBJ2-7, so the J call may be wrong. Germline CDR1 reads SGHRS; CDR2 reads YFSETQ. The CDR3 extends over 13 amino acids. The CDR3 DNA follows: TGCGCCAGCAGCTTGTTGGCAGACAATGAGCAGTACTTC. Translating gives CASSLLADNEQYF.

This clonotype was picked up a small number of times. This chain links TRBV3-1 with TRBJ2-3; D gene uncertain. Trimming stripped 1 base from V and 2 bases from J, with 16 bases between. The germline V gene encodes CDR1 LGHDT and CDR2 YNNKEL (reference sequence). The CDR3 loop spans 17 amino acids. In nucleotides, the CDR3 is TGTGCCAGCAGCCAAGTGGCCCTAGGGTCAAACACAGATACGCAGTATTTT. Protein sequence: CASSQVALGSNTDTQYF.

This clonotype has ten or more counts. This chain uses TRBV28 with TRBJ1-1; D unclear. CDR3 length: 15 amino acids. CDR1 and CDR2 (germline): MDHEN, SYDVKM. V lost 5 bases, J lost 0 bases, and 13 bases lay in between. Here the CDR3 reads CASSLPAALNTEAFF. Written as DNA, the CDR3 is TGTGCCAGCAGTCTACCGGCGGCGCTGAACACTGAAGCTTTCTTT.

In this sample, this clonotype turned up many times. V and J are TRBV29-1 and TRBJ2-1; 9 nucleotides align to TRBD2. After removal of 6 bases from V and 0 bases from J, the junction contained 12 bases not matched to a gene. Looked up from germline, CDR1 is SQVTM and CDR2 is ANQGSEA. The CDR3 runs 17 residues. The CDR3 DNA sequence: TGCAGCGTCATAAGCGGGAGGCTTACTTCCTCCTACAATGAGCAGTTCTTC. Amino acids: CSVISGRLTSSYNEQFF.